These 16 T cell receptor beta chains were all obtained from the same sample, sequenced in a study of STAT3 mutations in large granular lymphocyte leukemia (dated 2019 in TCRdb). Results the study describes overall, beyond this receptor: At least one immunodominant TCRbeta clonotype was present in every T-LGLL patient, and multiple immunodominant subclonotypes appeared in about half of the T-LGLL patients.

No cognate antigen is known for these TCRs. The library was built by means of the immunoSEQ multiplex PCR assay. The source is immuneACCESS, and TCRdb retained only in-frame sequences with V and J called. Part of the clones is not carried over; for the studies checked, unresolved V genes explain less than half of this, and the remainder is unexplained. The table for this sample lists fewer than 9,500 clones; 60% to 85% of them were counted only once. 25% of the sample comes from the top ten. Sequencing was performed on peripheral blood mononuclear cells. The receptors here all came from a woman in her thirties or forties with T-cell large granular lymphocyte leukemia. Some clones in this sample may be carry-over from other donors' samples. The age is the age at diagnosis.

The gene calls are TRBV5-6 and TRBJ2-7, with TRBD2 matching 8 bases. CDR1 and CDR2 from the germline V gene are SGHDT and YYEEEE. This CDR3 is 15 amino acids long. J lost 2 bases, V lost 7 bases, and 11 bases had no gene match. CDR3 coding DNA: TGTGCCAGCGGAAATTTAGCGGGATCCCCCTACGAGCAGTACTTC. Its translation is CASGNLAGSPYEQYF. Full variable domain (outside the CDR3, taken from reference TRBV5-6 and TRBJ2-7): DAGVTQSPTHLIKTRGQQVTLRCSPKSGHDTVSWYQQALGQGPQFIFQYYEEEERQRGNFPDRFSGHQFPNYSSELNVNALLLGDSALYLCASGNLAGSPYEQYFGPGTRLTVT.

The gene calls are TRBV27 and TRBJ2-7; 7 bases match TRBD1. V shed 6 bases, J shed 6 bases, and the junction held 14 bases outside the gene matches. Germline V lookup: CDR1 MNHEY, CDR2 SMNVEV (reference sequence). The CDR3 spans 15 residues. CDR3 coding DNA: TGTGCCAGCAGCATAGTGGGACAGCATCGGGGCGAGCAGTACTTC. This encodes CASSIVGQHRGEQYF.

The V gene is TRBV7-9, the J gene TRBJ1-1; 9 bases are shared with TRBD1. The CDR3 totals 13 residues. CDR1 and CDR2 from the germline V gene are SEHNR and FQNEAQ (reference sequence). J was trimmed by 10 bases and V by 4 bases; bases with no gene match: 7. CDR3 region: CASSYADRGRAFF. The CDR3 nucleotides read TGTGCCAGCAGCTATGCGGACAGGGGTCGAGCTTTCTTT.

J is TRBJ1-4 and V is TRBV7-9; weak D call: TRBD1 (5 bases). The V and J ends lost 5 bases and 4 bases respectively, with 17 bases between them. The CDR3 totals 16 residues. The germline V gene has CDR1 SEHNR and CDR2 FQNEAQ (reference sequence). The chain's CDR3 is CASSPPLGTDNEKLFF. The CDR3 nucleotides are TGTGCCAGCAGCCCGCCCCTCGGGACGGATAATGAAAAACTGTTTTTT.

The chain uses TRBV6-1 and TRBJ1-5; weak D call: TRBD1 (5 bases). The CDR3 has 13 residues. V was trimmed by 7 bases and J by 5 bases, leaving 12 bases between them. The germline CDR1 and CDR2 sequences are MNHNS and SASEGT. CDR3 region: CASTGGDHQPQHF. In DNA form, the CDR3 reads TGTGCCAGCACCGGGGGGGACCATCAGCCCCAGCATTTT.

This chain connects TRBV7-9 to TRBJ1-2, with D perhaps TRBD1 (5 bases). The CDR3 totals 17 residues. V was trimmed by 0 bases and J by 4 bases, leaving 18 bases between them. The germline CDR1 and CDR2 sequences are SEHNR and FQNEAQ (reference sequence). The CDR3 DNA is TGTGCCAGCAGCTTAGCGGGGGTGGGTGGTCCCTTCTATGGCTACACCTTC. Translation gives CASSLAGVGGPFYGYTF.

The rearrangement uses TRBV5-4 and TRBJ2-3, with 8 bases lining up with TRBD1. Germline CDR1 SGHNT, CDR2 YYREEE (reference sequence). This CDR3 contains 15 residues. Trimming cost V 4 bases and J 5 bases; bases outside gene matches: 9. This CDR3 reads CASSPWDRSGDTQYF. The CDR3, as DNA: TGTGCCAGCAGCCCGTGGGACAGGTCGGGAGATACGCAGTATTTT.

CDR3: CASSVKGSYGYTF. The CDR3 nucleotides are TGTGCCAGCAGCGTAAAGGGTTCCTATGGCTACACCTTC. This rearrangement joins TRBV9 to TRBJ1-2; no clear D. The length of the CDR3 is 13 residues. Germline V lookup: CDR1 SGDLS, CDR2 YYNGEE. The V end was cut by 1 base, the J end by 4 bases, with 8 bases between.

The chain recombines TRBV18 with TRBJ1-2; D gene unclear. This CDR3 comprises 15 residues. Trimming removed 2 bases at V and 4 bases at J, with 14 bases between. Germline CDR1 KGHSH, CDR2 LQKENI. The CDR3 DNA reads as TGTGCCAGCTCACCAGAGGCTCTCTTCCTCTATGGCTACACCTTC. As protein: CASSPEALFLYGYTF.

The CDR3 here is CAWSRSSGSGETQYF. The CDR3, as DNA: TGTGCCTGGAGTCGGTCTAGCGGGAGTGGAGAGACCCAGTACTTC. The V and J genes are TRBV30 and TRBJ2-5; TRBD2 agrees at 10 bases. The germline CDR1 and CDR2 sequences are GTSNPN and SVGIG (reference sequence). After removal of 2 bases from V and 4 bases from J, the junction contained 7 bases not matched to a gene. There are 15 residues in the CDR3. Supplemented by reference TRBV30 and TRBJ2-5, the full variable domain reads SQTIHQWPATLVQPVGSPLSLECTVEGTSNPNLYWYRQAAGRGLQLLFYSVGIGQISSEVPQNLSASRPQDRQFILSSKKLLLSDSGFYLCAWSRSSGSGETQYFGPGTRLLVL.

The J gene is TRBJ2-1, the V gene TRBV30, with D possibly being TRBD1 or TRBD2 (5 bases each). V was cut by 3 bases and J by 6 bases, with 15 bases left in between. The CDR3 spans 14 residues. In germline, CDR1 is GTSNPN, CDR2 SVGIG (reference sequence). CDR3 residues: CAWSGTTASNEQFF. Here the CDR3 DNA reads TGTGCCTGGAGCGGGACCACGGCTTCCAATGAGCAGTTCTTC.

The CDR3 bases are TGTGCCAGCAGCCCTGGGGGCGGGGGCCGGGGGGACGAGCAGTACTTC. It specifies CASSPGGGGRGDEQYF. This chain uses TRBV5-4 with TRBJ2-7, with D possibly matching TRBD2 (7 bases). The CDR3 runs 16 residues. Trimming took off 4 bases at V and 5 bases at J, with 22 bases between the two ends. Germline CDR1 SGHNT, CDR2 YYREEE (reference sequence). The full variable domain, its missing parts supplied by reference TRBV5-4 and TRBJ2-7, is ETGVTQSPTHLIKTRGQQVTLRCSSQSGHNTVSWYQQALGQGPQFIFQYYREEENGRGNFPPRFSGLQFPNYSSELNVNALELDDSALYLCASSPGGGGRGDEQYFGPGTRLTVT.

This clone occurred a few times. The chain employs TRBV25-1 and TRBJ1-1, with D possibly matching TRBD1 (5 bases). The V and J ends lost 1 base and 6 bases respectively, with 18 bases between them. Germline CDR1 and CDR2: MGHDK and SYGVNS. The CDR3 covers 16 residues. CDR3 protein: CASSESRQGRGAEAFF. DNA of the CDR3: TGTGCCAGCAGTGAATCCCGCCAGGGACGTGGAGCTGAAGCTTTCTTT.

The gene calls are TRBV5-6 and TRBJ2-7; TRBD1 matches at 8 bases. The ends lost 5 bases at V and 0 bases at J; junction bases unmatched: 13. This CDR3 spans 17 amino acids. Germline values: CDR1 SGHDT, CDR2 YYEEEE. The CDR3 sequence is CASSLWGSGGISYEQYF. DNA of the CDR3: TGTGCCAGCAGTTTGTGGGGATCAGGGGGCATCTCCTACGAGCAGTACTTC.

This clone came up a few times. This sequence joins TRBV4-1 and TRBJ2-5, with a possible D match to TRBD2 (7 bases). Trimming pared 2 bases from V and 4 bases from J, leaving 17 bases between. The V gene's germline CDR1 is MGHRA and CDR2 YSYEKL. This CDR3 spans 16 amino acids. Written as DNA, the CDR3 is TGCGCCAGCAGCCAAAGGCACAGGGAGGGGGGAGAGACCCAGTACTTC. Translated: CASSQRHREGGETQYF.

This clone was seen a single time. The chain joins TRBV29-1 to TRBJ1-2; D is undetermined. The CDR3 runs to 14 residues. CDR1 SQVTM and CDR2 ANQGSEA come from the germline V gene. The germline V and J ends were trimmed by 8 bases and 8 bases, with 24 bases remaining between them. This CDR3 reads CSSSLGRSVGGYTF. The CDR3 DNA is TGCAGCTCCTCCCTCGGCCGGTCAGTCGGGGGCTACACCTTC.